This T cell receptor beta chain derives from a study of T cells in Graves' hyperthyroidism and ophthalmopathy. Hyperthyroidism in the patients, aged 18 to 65, was newly diagnosed and under 2 months in duration. Patients were excluded for uncontrolled infection, other autoimmune disease, pregnancy or lactation. More than 9.5 ml fresh peripheral blood yielded the PBMCs. Per germline, CDR1 LGHDT and CDR2 YNNKEL (reference sequence). The CDR3 consists of 15 residues. Trimming removed 3 bases from V and 3 bases from J, with 12 bases in between. Notes on the study in general: Expanded thyroid clonotypes (above 0.001) were mostly also found in blood.

There were TCR beta CDR3 regions amplified from RNA transcripts. The HTBI primer set served for first-round RT-PCR of the TCR CDR3. Via MiXCR, TCRdb re-called the multiplex PCR reads, giving one row per CDR3 protein. The profile covers more than 500,000 distinct CDR3 sequences, with roughly 16% appearing a single time and 3% to 4.5% taken by the ten largest. For this clonotype: Its target is unknown.

The rearrangement links TRBV3-1 to TRBJ1-3, with D unresolved. Sequencing was carried out using blood. The sequence came from a woman younger than 45 with Graves' hyperthyroidism. The CDR3 sequence is CASSHLPDGGNTIYF. CDR3 sequence (DNA): TGTGCCAGCAGCCACCTCCCGGACGGTGGAAACACCATATATTTT. The whole variable domain, filled in from reference TRBV3-1 and TRBJ1-3, reads DTAVSQTPKYLVTQMGNDKSIKCEQNLGHDTMYWYKQDSKKFLKIMFSYNNKELIINETVPNRFSPKSPDKAHLNLHINSLELGDSAVYFCASSHLPDGGNTIYFGEGSWLTVV.